These 4 T cell receptor beta chains were all obtained from the same sample, sequenced in a study of T cells after yellow fever vaccination. TCRdb used MiXCR to reprocess the 5' RACE reads, holding one entry per CDR3 protein. The sample includes more than 450,000 distinct CDR3 sequences, around a fifth of them seen just once. The sample was PBMCs, taken 20 to 25 days after the first yellow fever vaccination. The receptors derive from a man aged 18 to 30 who received the YFV17D yellow fever vaccine.

The V gene is TRBV18, the J gene TRBJ2-7, with a tentative D call TRBD2 (6 bases). CDR3 length: 15 residues. V lost 3 bases and J 0 bases, leaving 12 bases between the germline ends. Per the germline V gene, CDR1 is KGHSH and CDR2 is LQKENI. CDR3 protein: CASSPRTKSSYEQYF. The CDR3 region has the DNA TGTGCCAGCTCACCCCGGACTAAAAGCTCCTACGAGCAGTACTTC.

This clonotype has a handful of counts. The chain employs TRBV27 and TRBJ1-4; 9 bases map to TRBD1. V was clipped by 6 bases and J by 4 bases; unmatched bases: 6. This CDR3 is built from 15 residues. Per the germline V gene, CDR1 is MNHEY and CDR2 is SMNVEV (reference sequence). The CDR3 DNA follows: TGTGCCAGCAGACCCCGACAGGGGGTTAATGAAAAACTGTTTTTT. It codes for CASRPRQGVNEKLFF.

The gene calls are TRBV6-2 or TRBV6-3 and TRBJ2-5; D ambiguous. Trimming took off 2 bases at V and 4 bases at J, with 5 bases between the two ends. Germline assignment: CDR1 MNHEY and CDR2 SVGEGT. CDR3 size: 12 residues. DNA of the CDR3: TGTGCCAGCAGTTACCCTCTAGAGACCCAGTACTTC. This translates into CASSYPLETQYF.

This clonotype was observed many times. This chain links TRBV5-1 with TRBJ2-3; 10 bases agree with TRBD2. Germline lookup yields CDR1 SGHRS and CDR2 YFSETQ. The CDR3 has 16 residues. Trimming removed 4 bases from V and 0 bases from J; junction bases left unmatched: 5. The CDR3 nucleotides read TGCGCCAGCAGCCTTAGCGGGGGGACTAGCACAGATACGCAGTATTTT. Translation: CASSLSGGTSTDTQYF.